Included here is one TCR beta chain sequence, with context. Its target is not known. Regions amplified from RNA transcripts were the TCR beta CDR3 regions. An initial round of RT-PCR targeting the TCR CDR3 relied on the HTBI primer set. Each CDR3 protein is one row after TCRdb ran MiXCR on the multiplex PCR reads. The sample lists approximately 610,000 distinct CDR3 sequences, around 15% occurring once. These data belong to a study of T cells in Graves' hyperthyroidism and ophthalmopathy. Across the whole study: Peripheral blood samples were taken at initial diagnosis, prior to any treatment. The study's findings and limits: Blood also held most thyroid clonotypes expanded beyond 0.001. A model built on 13 V-J features separated ophthalmopathy from stable hyperthyroidism.

The PBMCs were sourced from fresh peripheral blood (less than 11 ml). Sequenced input: blood. This receptor was obtained from a woman between 18 and 30 years old with Graves' hyperthyroidism.

CDR3 nucleotides: TGTGCCAGCAGTCCAATCAGCGGAGAGAACACCGGGGAGCTGTTTTTT. It translates to CASSPISGENTGELFF. The J gene is TRBJ2-2, the V gene TRBV12-3 or TRBV12-4; tentative D call: TRBD2 (5 bases). Trimming cost V 5 bases and J 1 base, with 14 bases left between them. This CDR3 region has 16 residues.